The 6 T cell receptor beta chains given below trace back to one sample, sequenced in a study of T cell responses to AZD1222 COVID-19 vaccine. The table came from immunoSEQ multiplex PCR; TCRdb's copy has only in-frame clones and leaves some out. In the table there are roughly 170,000 clones, 94% of which are singletons. The sequences come from peripheral blood, collected 28 days after the second AZD1222 dose. These receptors were collected from an adult who received the AZD1222 COVID-19 vaccine.

The chain recombines TRBV7-2 with TRBJ2-5, with D perhaps TRBD1 or TRBD2 (5 bases each). This CDR3 has 14 residues. The ends were cut back, 5 bases at V and 5 bases at J, with 15 bases in the middle. The germline V gene encodes CDR1 SGHTA and CDR2 FQGNSA. The CDR3 region is CASSRGIGAETQYF. The DNA for the CDR3 is TGTGCCAGCAGCCGGGGCATTGGGGCGGAGACCCAGTACTTC. Based on the CDR3 plus reference TRBV7-2 and TRBJ2-5, the full variable domain is GAGVSQSPSNKVTEKGKDVELRCDPISGHTALYWYRQSLGQGLEFLIYFQGNSAPDKSGLPSDRFSAERTGGSVSTLTIQRTQQEDSAVYLCASSRGIGAETQYFGPGTRLLVL.

The chain combines TRBV19 with TRBJ1-1, with D uncertain. This CDR3 spans 12 amino acids. V lost 8 bases, J lost 6 bases, and 13 bases lay in between. Germline V gives CDR1 LNHDA, CDR2 SQIVND (reference sequence). In DNA, the CDR3 is TGTGCCAGTTCAAGGGAAGTTTCTGAAGCTTTCTTT. Translation: CASSREVSEAFF.

The chain links TRBV11-2 to TRBJ2-3; D unresolved. V dropped 7 bases and J dropped 2 bases, with 16 bases sitting between them. Germline loops: CDR1 SGHAT, CDR2 FQNNGV. The CDR3 runs 15 residues. The CDR3 is CASTQPWTATDTQYF. The DNA for the CDR3 is TGTGCCAGCACCCAACCCTGGACGGCCACAGATACGCAGTATTTT.

CDR3 region: CASSAWVTAATTYEQYF. Written as DNA, the CDR3 is TGTGCCAGCAGCGCCTGGGTGACAGCAGCCACCACCTACGAGCAGTACTTC. The J gene is TRBJ2-7, the V gene TRBV7-9, with D possibly being TRBD1 (5 bases). V was pared by 5 bases and J by 2 bases, with 22 bases between. Germline V CDR1 and CDR2: SEHNR, FQNEAQ (reference sequence). This CDR3 spans 17 amino acids.

This clone was detected only once. The genes are TRBV7-3 and TRBJ2-5; D could derive from TRBD1 or TRBD2 (5 bases each). The CDR3 consists of 16 residues. Germline CDR1 reads SGHTA; CDR2 reads FQGTGA. Trimming shortened V by 5 bases and J by 1 base, and 17 bases separated the two germline ends. The CDR3 sequence is CASSATGASGQETQYF. As DNA, the CDR3 is TGTGCCAGCAGCGCAACCGGGGCCTCAGGCCAAGAGACCCAGTACTTC.

The CDR3 nucleotides are TGCGCCAGCAGCCCGGCCCCGGGACAGGTTGATAGCAATCAGCCCCAGCATTTT. It encodes CASSPAPGQVDSNQPQHF. This chain uses TRBV5-1 with TRBJ1-5; 8 nucleotides line up with TRBD1. Germline-derived CDR1 and CDR2 are SGHRS and YFSETQ. This CDR3 has 18 amino acids. V shed 4 bases, J shed 0 bases, and the junction held 12 bases outside the gene matches.